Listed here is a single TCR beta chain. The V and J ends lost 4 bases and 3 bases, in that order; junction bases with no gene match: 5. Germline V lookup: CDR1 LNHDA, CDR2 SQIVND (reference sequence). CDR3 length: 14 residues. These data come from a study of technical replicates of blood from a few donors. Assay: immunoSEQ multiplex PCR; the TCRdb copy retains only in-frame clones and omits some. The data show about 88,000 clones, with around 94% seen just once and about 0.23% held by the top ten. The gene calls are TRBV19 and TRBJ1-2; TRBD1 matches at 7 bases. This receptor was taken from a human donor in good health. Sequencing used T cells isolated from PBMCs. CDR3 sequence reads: CASSTTGTDYGYTF. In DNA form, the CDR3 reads TGTGCCAGTAGTACAACCGGGACAGACTATGGCTACACCTTC.